The source of this TCR beta chain is a study of OX40 agonist ivuxolimab in advanced cancers. Study details: Dosing consisted of intravenous ivuxolimab at 0.01 to 10 mg/kg every 2 weeks. Study findings and constraints: Fewer expanded clones were found on average in CD4+ than in CD8+ T cells.

Details on this clone: Its specificity is not known. One junction end does not reproduce the germline sequence, and a read error may be involved.

Profiled with immunoSEQ multiplex PCR; TCRdb holds only in-frame clones, not every one. The repertoire holds some 50,000 clones, with about 87% as singletons. Material: CD4+ or CD8+ T cells sorted from blood, obtained in a trial of the OX40 agonist ivuxolimab. The sequence came from an adult with an advanced solid tumor such as melanoma, head and neck, liver or kidney cancer.

CDR3 region: CSVPELVAGCTF. The DNA for the CDR3 is TGCAGCGTTCCTGAACTGGTGGCTGGCTGCACCTTC. The chain uses TRBV29-1 and TRBJ1-2; D not resolved. Germline loops: CDR1 SQVTM, CDR2 ANQGSEA. The CDR3 contains 12 residues.